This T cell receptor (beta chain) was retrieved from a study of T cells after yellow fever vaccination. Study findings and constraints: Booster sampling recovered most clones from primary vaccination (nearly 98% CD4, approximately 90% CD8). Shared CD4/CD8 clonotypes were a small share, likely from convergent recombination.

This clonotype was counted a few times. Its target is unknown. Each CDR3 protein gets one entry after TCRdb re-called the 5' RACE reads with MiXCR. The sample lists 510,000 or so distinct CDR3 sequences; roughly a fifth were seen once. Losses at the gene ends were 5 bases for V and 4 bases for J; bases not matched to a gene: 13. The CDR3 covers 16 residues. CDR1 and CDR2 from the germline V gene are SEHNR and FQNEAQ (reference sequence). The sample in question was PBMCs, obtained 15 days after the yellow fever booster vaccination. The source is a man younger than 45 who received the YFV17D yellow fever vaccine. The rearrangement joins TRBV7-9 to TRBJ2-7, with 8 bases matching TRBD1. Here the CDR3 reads CASSRLAGQVKYEQYF. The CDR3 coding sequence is TGTGCCAGCAGCCGACTCGCGGGACAGGTTAAGTACGAGCAGTACTTC.